Described below is a single T cell receptor (beta chain) sequence and its context. Its specificity is not known. This sample is drawn from a study of T-cell memory formation after mild COVID-19. As for the study in general: Largely donor-specific TCR clusters were found. Study results and caveats: Some clones that responded turned up in pre-infection memory, which suggests that cross-reactive memory joined in. Clones that contracted from day 15 to 85 had balanced CD4/CD8; later expanders were CD4+ biased.

TCRalpha and TCRbeta libraries used 5'RACE with constant-segment primers and UMIs. One entry per CDR3 protein results from TCRdb running MiXCR on the 5' RACE reads. Seen here are more than 250,000 distinct CDR3 sequences, roughly 15% observed once, and the top ten hold roughly 24%. With 0 bases removed from V and 1 base from J, the gap between germline ends came to 15 bases. The CDR3 extends over 17 amino acids. Germline V lookup: CDR1 MNHEY, CDR2 SMNVEV (reference sequence). This TCR was sampled from a man younger than 35 who had mild COVID-19 (a few samples of this study predate the infection). Cell type and time point are not known. The sample taken for sequencing was PBMCs or a T cell subset sorted from them (not recorded which). This rearrangement joins TRBV27 to TRBJ1-1; D is perhaps TRBD1 (6 bases). DNA of the CDR3: TGTGCCAGCAGTTTATCGGTCTTAGGGGGGTCGAACACTGAAGCTTTCTTT. This encodes CASSLSVLGGSNTEAFF.